This T cell receptor beta chain comes out of a study of OX40 agonist ivuxolimab in advanced cancers. Across the study: Ivuxolimab, an antibody that agonizes OX40 (CD134), was administered to the patients. Therapy given before enrollment (anti-PD-1, anti-PD-L1 or anti-CTLA-4) was allowed, and 40% to 45% had some.

With regard to this clone: Antigen unknown.

The CDR3 has 15 amino acids. V shed 5 bases and J 5 bases; nucleotides not matched to a gene: 7. Germline V gives CDR1 KGHSH, CDR2 LQKENI. TCRdb keeps only in-frame clones here, not all; method: immunoSEQ multiplex PCR. The sample has about 21,000 clones, around 80% seen once. Regarding the study as a whole: The authors also found low normalized T-cell clonal expansion in some nonresponders. Expanded clones were, on average, more numerous in CD8+ T cells than in CD4+.

The chain is built from TRBV18 and TRBJ2-7; TRBD1 matches at 12 bases. The clonotype was recovered from an adult with an advanced solid tumor such as melanoma, head and neck, liver or kidney cancer. The input for sequencing was CD4+ or CD8+ T cells sorted from blood, taken in a trial of the OX40 agonist ivuxolimab. The CDR3 nucleotides read TGTGCCAGCTCATCCGGGACAGGGGGCGAAAACGAGCAGTACTTC. Residues: CASSSGTGGENEQYF.